This T cell receptor (beta chain) came from a study of T cells after posttransplantation cyclophosphamide. General observations from the study: Recipient CMV seropositivity and CMV reactivation strongly tracked TRB clonality. Donor CD8+ memory clones often dominated recipient blood repertoires at later times.

The table came from immunoSEQ multiplex PCR; TCRdb's copy has only in-frame clones and leaves some out. Of approximately 56,000 clones listed, approximately 94% are singletons. Looked up from germline, CDR1 is SNHLY and CDR2 is FYNNEI. After removal of 4 bases from V and 4 bases from J, the junction contained 3 bases not matched to a gene. The CDR3 consists of 14 residues. The related graft donor's blood sample was taken on the day of bone marrow donation. In the case of this clone: What it binds is not known.

The sequence was collected from a woman under 40 in good health and a related stem cell transplant donor. The chain joins TRBV2 to TRBJ1-5; 8 bases match TRBD1. The sequencing input was PBMCs. The CDR3, as DNA: TGTGCCAGCAGTGGGACAGGGAGGAATCAGCCCCAGCATTTT. This codes for CASSGTGRNQPQHF.